This is a list of T cell receptor beta chains from one sample in a study of shared clonotypes between healthy human individuals. Generated by immunoSEQ multiplex PCR, the TCRdb table keeps only in-frame clones and is missing some. The profile shows over a million clones, approximately 80% of them singletons. Sequencing was performed on memory CD4+ T cells from PBMCs. The source of these receptors is a young man in good health. Some clones in this sample may be carry-over from other donors' samples. Both conserved end residues are part of each CDR3. The order of the fields is clone size, V gene, CDR3 protein. The listing skips clone size in some rows; elsewhere it reads once, few, many or a size class.

once,TRBV28,CASSLPGQVGGNTIYF
NA,TRBV7-3,CASSPRSSGANEQFF
few,TRBV19,CASSIRQGSQPQHF
few,TRBV27,CASSLGAGGPSYNEQFF
NA,TRBV28,CASSLGTGGMTDTQYF
once,TRBV14,CASSQHQGGEQFF
NA,TRBV4-2,CASSPSGEGGRSYTF
few,TRBV10-1,CASSEGLDYNEQFF
NA,TRBV19,CASSTRGTMNTEAFF
NA,TRBV14,CASSQIRGTGGYTF
NA,TRBV7-2,CASSLVAVGNTEAFF
NA,TRBV7-2,CASRYGQGNDGYTF
NA,TRBV7-2,CASSPIRTRRSEQFF
NA,TRBV19,CASSLRGGGITEAFF
NA,TRBV7-2,CASSLGGFEAFF
NA,TRBV12-2,CASRSRTSGSTDTQYF
NA,TRBV5-1,CASSSSVPYNEQFF
NA,TRBV18,CASSLTVWGRQETQYF
NA,TRBV11-1,CASSLPLFPYEQYF
NA,TRBV5-1,CASSFSSRSGRQFF
NA,TRBV5-1,CASSVGVYTEAFF
once,TRBV27,CASRGQGTSEQFF
NA,TRBV7-3,CASSRTSGIYEQYF
NA,TRBV11-3,CASSSGLNTGELFF
NA,TRBV5-5,CASSFHANTEAFF
few,TRBV4-1,CASSPRGRELGTQYF
NA,TRBV6-1,CASSVQGSGELFF
NA,TRBV5-1,CASSSNTGSGNTIYF
NA,TRBV2,CASSPGANQPQHF